This T cell receptor beta chain is from a study of blood T cell repertoires in COVID-19. Assay used: immunoSEQ multiplex PCR; TCRdb lists only in-frame clones, some missing. The sample lists some 500,000 clones; roughly 90% were seen once. There are 16 residues in the CDR3. This clonotype was obtained from a woman in her thirties or forties who had recovered from COVID-19. The rearrangement joins TRBV21-1 to TRBJ1-5; the table gives TRBD1 as D, unverified against the DNA. TRBV21-1 is a known pseudogene. The sequencing sample was made of PBMCs or T cells enriched from blood (not recorded which). Here the CDR3 DNA reads TGTGCCAGCAGCATAATTTGGCAGGGCGGCAATCAGCCCCAGCATTTT. It encodes CASSIIWQGGNQPQHF.